This TCR beta chain was documented in a study of beta chain features in type 1 diabetes. Study summary: There was similarity between patients and healthy donors in age, gender and cell yields. Findings and limits, study-wide: In all four CD4+ subsets, TCRB CDR3 length was significantly, moderately reduced in type 1 diabetes. Any HLA effect on TCRB rearrangement was left unresolved by small sub-analyses.

From germline, CDR1 is LNHDA and CDR2 SQIVND (reference sequence). This CDR3 has 15 residues. The whole isolated RNA underwent reverse transcription, so sequencing captured expressed TCRB transcripts. Assay used: immunoSEQ multiplex PCR; TCRdb lists only in-frame clones, some missing. The sample has about 900,000 clones; roughly a sixth are singletons. Sorted CD4+ subsets: naive, central memory, regulatory, stem cell-like memory (CD45RO/CCR7/CD25/CD127/CD95/CD27 panel). For this clone: The antigen is unknown. The junction and the germline gene differ at one end; a read error may be behind it.

The specimen sequenced was naive CD4+ T cells from blood. The chain links TRBV19 to TRBJ1-5; D gene ambiguous. The sequence derives from a woman under 30 in good health. The CDR3 loop reads CASSLDGYSNQPQHF. Here the CDR3 DNA reads TGTGCCAGTAGTTTAGATGGATATAGCAATCAGCCCCAGCATTTT.